Presented here are 32 T cell receptor beta chains from one specimen sequenced in a study of blood T cells in healthy people across ages. Primed by a sample-barcoded 5' primer and a J-beta primer mix, a second PCR proceeded for 7 to 11 cycles. TCRdb called the 5' RACE reads again in MiXCR, with one record for every CDR3 protein. Seen here are about a million distinct CDR3 sequences, roughly 51% observed once, and the top ten hold about 20%. The sequenced sample was blood. Source of these receptors: a woman aged 60-75 years in good health.

The chain uses TRBV15 and TRBJ2-1; 14 nucleotides agree with TRBD2. Trimming took 5 bases from V and 5 from J; bases not matched to a gene: 5. CDR3 size: 16 residues. The V gene's germline CDR1 is LNHNV and CDR2 YYDKDF (reference sequence). For the CDR3, the DNA is TGTGCCACCAGCCCGGGACTAGCGGGAGCCGACAATGAGCAGTTCTTC. As protein: CATSPGLAGADNEQFF.

This clonotype was recorded a few times. The rearrangement uses TRBV28 and TRBJ2-1; D may correspond to TRBD1 or TRBD2 (5 bases each). CDR3 length: 14 residues. Germline values: CDR1 MDHEN, CDR2 SYDVKM. Trimming removed 8 bases at V and 15 bases at J, with 26 bases between. Here the CDR3 reads CASWAGASGVAWFF. The DNA for the CDR3 is TGTGCCAGCTGGGCCGGGGCCTCTGGTGTAGCATGGTTCTTC.

This clonotype has more than one count but fewer than ten. The V and J genes are TRBV5-1 and TRBJ2-5, with TRBD1 matching 8 bases. Germline V gives CDR1 SGHRS, CDR2 YFSETQ. The CDR3 covers 15 residues. The V segment lost 4 bases and the J segment 4 bases; nucleotides outside the gene matches: 9. The CDR3 region is CASSPTGAWLETQYF. Written as DNA, the CDR3 is TGCGCCAGCAGCCCGACAGGGGCTTGGTTAGAGACCCAGTACTTC.

This clonotype was recorded a few times. This chain joins TRBV10-3 and TRBJ1-1; 7 bases are a match to TRBD1. V shed 3 bases and J 6 bases; nucleotides not matched to a gene: 13. The CDR3 is 16 residues long. From germline, CDR1 is ENHRY and CDR2 SYGVKD. This CDR3 reads CAISDGQDSFGAEAFF. CDR3 bases: TGTGCCATCAGTGATGGACAGGACTCCTTTGGCGCTGAAGCTTTCTTT.

The chain links TRBV14 to TRBJ2-7, with D possibly matching TRBD1 (6 bases). The germline V gene encodes CDR1 SGHDN and CDR2 FVKESK. This CDR3 has 15 amino acids. The V and J ends lost 6 bases and 0 bases respectively, with 15 bases between them. CDR3 in DNA: TGTGCCAGCAGTTCCGGGACAATGCCCTCCTACGAGCAGTACTTC. Its translation is CASSSGTMPSYEQYF. Filled out from reference TRBV14 and TRBJ2-7, the complete variable domain reads EAGVTQFPSHSVIEKGQTVTLRCDPISGHDNLYWYRRVMGKEIKFLLHFVKESKQDESGMPNNRFLAERTGGTYSTLKVQPAELEDSGVYFCASSSGTMPSYEQYFGPGTRLTVT.

V usage is TRBV2 and J usage is TRBJ2-3; the match to TRBD2 covers 9 bases. The junction had 16 bases not matched to a gene; V was cut back by 0 bases and J by 6 bases. CDR1 SNHLY and CDR2 FYNNEI come from the germline V gene. There are 19 residues in the CDR3. CDR3 coding DNA: TGTGCCAGCAGTGAAGCGGGGGGTAGGGCTAGCGGGAAGCCGGATACGCAGTATTTT. It yields the protein CASSEAGGRASGKPDTQYF. Looking up the rest from reference TRBV2 and TRBJ2-3 gives the full variable domain: EPEVTQTPSHQVTQMGQEVILRCVPISNHLYFYWYRQILGQKVEFLVSFYNNEISEKSEIFDDQFSVERPDGSNFTLKIRSTKLEDSAMYFCASSEAGGRASGKPDTQYFGPGTRLTVL.

The chain uses TRBV28 and TRBJ2-3, with D perhaps matching TRBD1 or TRBD2 (5 bases each). Germline CDR1 is MDHEN and CDR2 is SYDVKM. The CDR3 covers 18 residues. V was clipped by 5 bases and J by 2 bases, with 23 bases between them. The DNA for the CDR3 is TGTGCCAGCAGTCCCTTAGGACGAGAGGGGCCGTTCACAGATACGCAGTATTTT. This gives the protein CASSPLGREGPFTDTQYF.

V is TRBV5-1 and J is TRBJ1-4; 7 nucleotides match TRBD1. CDR3 length: 17 amino acids. The V gene's germline CDR1 is SGHRS and CDR2 YFSETQ. V was pared by 4 bases and J by 6 bases, with 15 bases of the junction left unmatched. The CDR3 sequence: CASSKTGTASFDEKLFF. The CDR3, as DNA: TGCGCCAGCAGCAAGACCGGGACAGCTTCATTCGATGAAAAACTGTTTTTT.

This chain uses TRBV7-3 with TRBJ2-1; 7 bases align to TRBD2. The CDR3 is 12 residues long. Germline V gene data show CDR1 as SGHTA and CDR2 as FQGTGA. V lost 2 bases, J lost 14 bases, and 6 bases stayed unmatched. CDR3 sequence (DNA): TGTGCCAGCAGCTTACCGAGCGGGACCAAGTTCTTC. Its translation is CASSLPSGTKFF.

This clonotype was seen more than once but under ten times. The rearrangement links TRBV10-3 to TRBJ2-7; D is possibly TRBD1 or TRBD2 (5 bases each). Germline CDR1 ENHRY, CDR2 SYGVKD. This CDR3 region has 14 residues. Trimming removed 2 bases from V and 3 bases from J, with 11 bases in between. The CDR3 nucleotides read TGTGCCATCAGTGAGCTGGTGGGGGTCTACGAGCAGTACTTC. This translates into CAISELVGVYEQYF.

This clonotype was recorded many times. In nucleotides, the CDR3 is TGCGCCAGCTCCCTGACAGGGGGCGGACGTTCTGGGGCCAACGTCCTGACTTTC. This translates into CASSLTGGGRSGANVLTF. V is TRBV5-1 and J is TRBJ2-6; 10 bases map to TRBD1. J was trimmed by 1 base and V by 7 bases; bases with no gene match: 11. This CDR3 is 18 amino acids long. Germline V gene data show CDR1 as SGHRS and CDR2 as YFSETQ.

The J gene is TRBJ2-3, the V gene TRBV12-3 or TRBV12-4; no clear D gene. CDR3 length equals 13 residues. V was pared by 6 bases and J by 6 bases, with 13 bases between. In nucleotides, the CDR3 is TGTGCCAGCAGGGCTGGACGCGCGGATACGCAGTATTTT. Translated, it gives CASRAGRADTQYF.

This chain links TRBV5-5 with TRBJ2-4, with D unclear. The last part of the DNA fits TRBJ2-7 better; the J call may be wrong. CDR1 is SGHKS and CDR2 is YYEKEE in the germline V gene (reference sequence). The CDR3 extends over 13 amino acids. The CDR3: CASSLRFADEQYF. In DNA form, the CDR3 reads TGTGCCAGCAGCTTAAGGTTCGCCGACGAGCAGTACTTC.

This clonotype showed up just once. The V call is TRBV20-1, the J call TRBJ1-2, with 7 positions matching TRBD1. CDR3 length equals 13 residues. Germline lookup yields CDR1 DFQATT and CDR2 SNEGSKA (reference sequence). V lost 4 bases and J lost 8; bases outside the gene matches: 10. DNA of the CDR3: TGCAGTGCTATCCCGGGACAGACTGGAGGCTACACCTTC. It yields the protein CSAIPGQTGGYTF.

The chain has TRBV7-9 and TRBJ2-3; the D gene could be TRBD1 or TRBD2 (6 bases each). The CDR3 has 16 amino acids. V was shortened by 3 bases and J by 5 bases, with 18 bases between the two germline ends. Per the germline V gene, CDR1 is SEHNR and CDR2 is FQNEAQ (reference sequence). CDR3 residues: CASSFERGTQGDTQYF. The CDR3 DNA reads as TGTGCCAGCAGCTTTGAACGCGGGACACAGGGAGATACGCAGTATTTT.

This clonotype was seen once. V gene TRBV3-1 combines with J gene TRBJ2-1; perhaps TRBD2 as D (6 bases). The germline gives CDR1 LGHDT, CDR2 YNNKEL (reference sequence). The V end was cut by 4 bases, the J end by 2 bases, with 18 bases between. The CDR3 length is 17 residues. Here the CDR3 reads CASSRLLAGVPYNEQFF. DNA for the CDR3: TGTGCCAGCAGCCGCCTACTAGCTGGGGTGCCCTACAATGAGCAGTTCTTC.

A note on this clonotype: A read error may produce the germline difference seen at one junction end. This chain connects TRBV24-1 to TRBJ2-5; D remains unclear. Germline V gene lookup returns CDR1 KGHDR and CDR2 SFDVKD. There are 16 residues in the CDR3. CDR3 bases: TGTGCCACCGGTGATTTTGGGCGGACGAGTCTGGAGACCCAGTACTTC. As protein: CATGDFGRTSLETQYF.

This clonotype appeared a few times. This chain joins TRBV10-3 and TRBJ1-2; no definite D call. This CDR3 region has 12 residues. V lost 4 bases and J lost 8, with 11 bases in between. Germline CDR1 reads ENHRY; CDR2 reads SYGVKD. The CDR3 coding sequence is TGTGCCATCAGTGCTAGACAAGGCGGCTACACCTTC. It is translated as CAISARQGGYTF.

In its sample, this clonotype was seen a few times. The V and J genes are TRBV3-1 and TRBJ2-1; D is uncertain. CDR1 is LGHDT, CDR2 YNNKEL, per germline (reference sequence). The CDR3 totals 13 residues. The V end was cut by 0 bases, the J end by 4 bases, with 4 bases between. CDR3 in DNA: TGTGCCAGCAGCCAAGAGACTTACAATGAGCAGTTCTTC. Translated: CASSQETYNEQFF.

This clonotype was seen just once. The chain recombines TRBV3-1 with TRBJ2-2; D call uncertain. The V gene lost 10 bases and the J gene lost 3 bases, with 12 bases spanning the gap. In germline, CDR1 is LGHDT, CDR2 YNNKEL (reference sequence). The CDR3 consists of 13 residues. CDR3 amino acids: CATAKDHTGELFF. Here the CDR3 DNA reads TGTGCCACCGCGAAAGATCACACCGGGGAGCTGTTTTTT.

The chain links TRBV7-8 to TRBJ2-7; the match to TRBD1 covers 8 bases. The germline CDR1 and CDR2 sequences are SGHVS and FQNEAQ. The length of the CDR3 is 15 residues. V trimming: 6 bases; J trimming: 1 base; junction bases outside the gene matches: 8. CDR3 protein: CASSSDRVFSYEQYF. In DNA, the CDR3 is TGTGCCAGCAGTTCGGACAGGGTCTTTTCCTACGAGCAGTACTTC.

This clonotype came up many times. This sequence joins TRBV29-1 and TRBJ2-3; 11 bases match TRBD2. The CDR3 extends over 13 amino acids. The V and J ends lost 8 bases and 1 base, in that order; junction bases with no gene match: 2. Germline V CDR1 and CDR2: SQVTM, ANQGSEA. CDR3 bases: TGCAGCACTAGCGGGAGTGGCACAGATACGCAGTATTTT. Its translation is CSTSGSGTDTQYF.

The V call is TRBV4-3, the J call TRBJ2-3; D is unresolved. CDR3 length equals 16 residues. Germline V lookup: CDR1 LGHNA, CDR2 YSLEER. V shed 4 bases and J shed 0 bases, with 14 bases lying between them. The CDR3 coding sequence is TGCGCCAGCAGCCGCCTGACCGGTACTAGCACAGATACGCAGTATTTT. Protein: CASSRLTGTSTDTQYF.

DNA of the CDR3: TGCAGCGTCCAGGGAACCCCCTACAATGAGCAGTTCTTC. It is translated as CSVQGTPYNEQFF. The chain carries TRBV29-1 and TRBJ2-1; possible D gene TRBD1, 5 bases. The V end was cut by 6 bases, the J end by 2 bases, with 11 bases between. In germline, CDR1 is SQVTM, CDR2 ANQGSEA. There are 13 residues in the CDR3.

This clonotype was observed a single time. The chain uses TRBV20-1 and TRBJ2-1; TRBD2 matches at 12 bases. The length of the CDR3 is 14 residues. Germline lookup yields CDR1 DFQATT and CDR2 SNEGSKA (reference sequence). V gave up 5 bases and J gave up 8 bases; unmatched junction bases: 7. CDR3 coding DNA: TGCAGTGCTCACGCGGGACTAGCGGGCGATGAGCAGTTCTTC. It codes for CSAHAGLAGDEQFF.

The CDR3 protein is CASSPLEAGAEDSYEQYF. CDR3 coding DNA: TGTGCCAGCTCACCACTAGAGGCAGGGGCCGAAGACTCCTACGAGCAGTACTTC. V usage is TRBV18 and J usage is TRBJ2-7, with a tentative D call TRBD1 (6 bases). V lost 1 base to trimming and J lost 0 bases, with 19 bases between them. CDR3 size: 18 residues. CDR1 KGHSH and CDR2 LQKENI come from the germline V gene.

This chain links TRBV28 with TRBJ2-1; 7 bases match TRBD2. This CDR3 is 18 amino acids long. Germline V CDR1 and CDR2: MDHEN, SYDVKM. J gave up 6 bases and V 5 bases, and 19 bases lay outside the gene matches. Here the CDR3 reads CASSPPWGEGLFPNEQFF. The CDR3 DNA reads TGTGCCAGCAGTCCCCCGTGGGGGGAGGGCCTTTTCCCCAATGAGCAGTTCTTC.

This chain joins TRBV4-1 and TRBJ2-7; 13 bases fit TRBD2. The CDR3 loop spans 15 amino acids. The J segment lost 6 bases and the V segment lost 1 base, leaving 3 bases of the junction unmatched. Germline V lookup: CDR1 MGHRA, CDR2 YSYEKL. The DNA of the CDR3 is TGCGCCAGCAGCCAAGGGACTAGCGGGAGAAGCGAGCAGTACTTC. Translating gives CASSQGTSGRSEQYF.

A remark on this clonotype: One end of the junction fails to match germline, which may point to a read error. The chain uses TRBV27 and TRBJ2-7, with 7 nucleotides matching TRBD2. CDR1 is MNHEY and CDR2 is SMNVEV in the germline V gene (reference sequence). This CDR3 region has 15 residues. The CDR3 DNA reads as TGTGCCGGCAGCCGCGGGACTATCGGAGGCTACGAGCAGTACTTC. This gives the protein CAGSRGTIGGYEQYF.

The chain uses TRBV20-1 and TRBJ2-1, with 10 bases aligning to TRBD2. The CDR3 length is 14 residues. Germline CDR1 reads DFQATT; CDR2 reads SNEGSKA (reference sequence). The V gene end was trimmed by 4 bases and the J gene end by 4 bases; junction bases not matched to a gene: 4. The CDR3 loop is CSAIAGGSYNEQFF. The DNA for the CDR3 is TGCAGTGCTATAGCGGGAGGATCATACAATGAGCAGTTCTTC.

This rearrangement joins TRBV29-1 to TRBJ2-1; no firm D call. V dropped 4 bases and J dropped 5 bases, with 12 bases sitting between them. The CDR3 totals 13 residues. The germline V gene has CDR1 SQVTM and CDR2 ANQGSEA. CDR3 in DNA: TGCAGCGTTGTCACGTTCCAGGACAATGAGCAGTTCTTC. Translating gives CSVVTFQDNEQFF.

This chain links TRBV20-1 with TRBJ2-7; TRBD2 aligns across 7 bases. V was clipped by 2 bases and J by 2 bases; unmatched bases: 3. The germline V gene encodes CDR1 DFQATT and CDR2 SNEGSKA (reference sequence). This CDR3 contains 13 residues. The CDR3 DNA reads as TGCAGTGCTAGACGAGCGGGAACCTACGAGCAGTACTTC. It encodes CSARRAGTYEQYF.